One and the same sample provided the 24 T cell receptor beta chains below, sequenced in a study of blood T cells in healthy people across ages. A second about 7 to 11 cycle PCR used barcoded and J-beta primers. TCRdb reanalysed the 5' RACE reads using MiXCR and keeps one entry per CDR3 protein. Of over a million distinct CDR3 sequences listed, roughly two fifths are singletons. Material: blood. Receptors were obtained from a woman between 18 and 30 years old in good health.

As DNA, the CDR3 is TGCAGTGCTAGAGATCGTAGGGGACATTATAGCAATCAGCCCCAGCATTTT. It translates to CSARDRRGHYSNQPQHF. J is TRBJ1-5 and V is TRBV20-1; D might be TRBD1 (6 bases). Germline loops: CDR1 DFQATT, CDR2 SNEGSKA (reference sequence). Trimming removed 0 bases at V and 0 bases at J, with 15 bases between. This CDR3 is built from 17 residues.

The chain employs TRBV6-1 and TRBJ1-4; no reliable D call. The V end was cut by 7 bases, the J end by 12 bases, with 18 bases between. The CDR3 is 13 amino acids. CDR1 is MNHNS, CDR2 SASEGT, per germline. CDR3 amino acids: CASTEQVLGQLFF. The CDR3 coding sequence is TGTGCCAGCACAGAGCAGGTCCTAGGTCAACTGTTTTTT.

This clonotype was found many times. This chain links TRBV5-1 with TRBJ2-7; D is unresolved. Germline CDR1 SGHRS, CDR2 YFSETQ. This CDR3 has 13 residues. V lost 5 bases, J lost 0 bases, and 9 bases lay in between. In DNA form, the CDR3 reads TGCGCCAGCAGGCTCCCAAGCTCCTACGAGCAGTACTTC. Protein: CASRLPSSYEQYF.

V gene TRBV20-1 combines with J gene TRBJ2-4, with D possibly TRBD1 on 5 matching bases. Trimming shortened V by 4 bases and J by 0 bases, and 16 bases separated the two germline ends. There are 16 residues in the CDR3. The germline gives CDR1 DFQATT, CDR2 SNEGSKA (reference sequence). This CDR3 reads CSATPTGRGAKNIQYF. CDR3 DNA sequence: TGCAGTGCTACACCAACAGGCCGAGGAGCCAAAAACATTCAGTACTTC.

This clonotype was observed a few times. The CDR3 region is CATSDVGESDTQYF. The CDR3 DNA reads TGTGCCACCAGTGATGTCGGGGAATCAGATACGCAGTATTTT. The rearrangement uses TRBV24-1 and TRBJ2-3; D may be TRBD2 (5 bases). The CDR3 has 14 residues. Germline CDR1 and CDR2: KGHDR and SFDVKD. V was pared by 3 bases and J by 4 bases, with 10 bases between.

This clonotype was detected only a few times. V and J are TRBV29-1 and TRBJ1-2; possibly TRBD1 for D (5 bases). There are 12 residues in the CDR3. Trimming pared 3 bases from V and 7 bases from J, leaving 12 bases between. Germline loops: CDR1 SQVTM, CDR2 ANQGSEA. In DNA form, the CDR3 reads TGCAGCGTTGATAGAGGGGATGGTGGCTACACCTTC. Protein sequence: CSVDRGDGGYTF.

The CDR3, as DNA: TGTGCCAGCAGTGAACCTGGACAGGGGAAAGGTGAAGCTTTCTTT. This gives the protein CASSEPGQGKGEAFF. The gene calls are TRBV6-1 and TRBJ1-1, with 9 bases lining up with TRBD1. Per the germline V gene, CDR1 is MNHNS and CDR2 is SASEGT. The CDR3 is made up of 15 amino acids. The junction had 8 bases not matched to a gene; V was cut back by 2 bases and J by 7 bases.

This clonotype was seen a few times. The chain carries TRBV2 and TRBJ2-4; maybe TRBD2 (6 bases). Trimming pared 6 bases from V and 0 bases from J, leaving 15 bases between. CDR3 size: 16 residues. Germline values: CDR1 SNHLY, CDR2 FYNNEI. The CDR3 reads CASSRELGGAKNIQYF. CDR3 bases: TGTGCCAGCAGCCGCGAGCTGGGGGGAGCCAAAAACATTCAGTACTTC.

In nucleotides, the CDR3 is TGTGCCAGCAGCGTAGAAGGGACAGGGGGCCAAGAGACCCAGTACTTC. Encoded protein: CASSVEGTGGQETQYF. This chain joins TRBV9 and TRBJ2-5; 11 bases map to TRBD1. The CDR3 totals 16 residues. J gave up 1 base and V 0 bases, and 2 bases lay outside the gene matches. Germline CDR1 is SGDLS and CDR2 is YYNGEE.

This chain uses TRBV20-1 with TRBJ2-2; no clear D. V was shortened by 1 base and J by 6 bases, with 9 bases between the two germline ends. CDR1 is DFQATT and CDR2 is SNEGSKA in the germline V gene (reference sequence). The CDR3 length is 13 residues. The CDR3 region has the DNA TGCAGTGCTAGAGGGCCAGTAGCCGGGGAGCTGTTTTTT. This gives the protein CSARGPVAGELFF.

The chain recombines TRBV7-9 with TRBJ2-7, with TRBD2 matching over 7 bases. The germline V gene has CDR1 SEHNR and CDR2 FQNEAQ (reference sequence). With 4 bases clipped from V and 7 bases from J, the junction kept 19 bases outside the gene matches. The CDR3 has 17 residues. For the CDR3, the DNA is TGTGCCAGCAGCTCAACACTAGCGATTAAGGGTGGTAATGAGCAGTACTTC. It codes for CASSSTLAIKGGNEQYF.

This rearrangement joins TRBV3-1 to TRBJ2-1; D is perhaps TRBD1 (7 bases). The ends were cut back, 2 bases at V and 8 bases at J, with 19 bases in the middle. Germline CDR1 LGHDT, CDR2 YNNKEL (reference sequence). This CDR3 has 16 amino acids. CDR3 coding DNA: TGTGCCAGCAGCCAAAATCCTTTCGCAGGGGGGCATGAGCAGTTCTTC. This gives the protein CASSQNPFAGGHEQFF.

The chain is built from TRBV6-2 or TRBV6-3 and TRBJ1-2; D is possibly TRBD1 (5 bases). Deletions cut 9 bases from V and 1 base from J, with 12 bases between. The germline CDR1 and CDR2 sequences are MNHEY and SVGEGT. CDR3 length: 13 amino acids. In DNA form, the CDR3 reads TGTGCCAGTAGGGACGGACTTAACTATGGCTACACCTTC. It translates to CASRDGLNYGYTF.

The sample holds many counts of this clonotype. This chain connects TRBV29-1 to TRBJ2-7, with TRBD2 identical over 7 bases. Trimming cost V 4 bases and J 5 bases; bases outside gene matches: 8. The CDR3 is 13 amino acids. Germline V gives CDR1 SQVTM, CDR2 ANQGSEA. The CDR3 loop reads CSVGWAGAHEQYF. The CDR3 region has the DNA TGCAGCGTTGGGTGGGCGGGAGCGCACGAGCAGTACTTC.

This chain uses TRBV6-1 with TRBJ2-7, with D maybe TRBD1 (6 bases). Trimming removed 2 bases from V and 3 bases from J, with 11 bases in between. The germline gives CDR1 MNHNS, CDR2 SASEGT. CDR3 length: 14 residues. The CDR3 loop reads CASSEQRGGYEQYF. The CDR3 DNA is TGTGCCAGCAGTGAACAAAGAGGGGGCTACGAGCAGTACTTC.

This sequence joins TRBV30 and TRBJ1-2; TRBD1 might be the D (5 bases). CDR3 length: 13 residues. CDR1 and CDR2 (germline): GTSNPN, SVGIG (reference sequence). The germline V and J ends were trimmed by 4 bases and 7 bases, with 16 bases remaining between them. In DNA, the CDR3 is TGTGCCTGGACTAACTCAGGGACGGGTGGCTACACCTTC. Protein product: CAWTNSGTGGYTF.

A few counts support this clonotype. CDR3 DNA sequence: TGTGCCAGCAGCTTAGACAGGGTCCAGCCCCAGCATTTT. Translation gives CASSLDRVQPQHF. The V call is TRBV7-8, the J call TRBJ1-5; the D gene is possibly TRBD1 (6 bases). The germline V gene has CDR1 SGHVS and CDR2 FQNEAQ. Trimming cost V 1 base and J 7 bases, with 8 bases left between them. The CDR3 is 13 residues long.

This clonotype has just a few counts. The chain has TRBV29-1 and TRBJ1-1; D is possibly TRBD1 (6 bases). Trimming took off 3 bases at V and 1 base at J, with 12 bases between the two ends. CDR3 size: 14 residues. In germline, CDR1 is SQVTM, CDR2 ANQGSEA. In DNA, the CDR3 is TGCAGCGTTGACTGGGGGCGAGGGAACACTGAAGCTTTCTTT. Amino acid sequence: CSVDWGRGNTEAFF.

The chain recombines TRBV5-1 with TRBJ1-1; 8 bases agree with TRBD1. CDR3 length: 15 amino acids. The junction had 6 bases not matched to a gene; V was cut back by 4 bases and J by 1 base. The germline V gene encodes CDR1 SGHRS and CDR2 YFSETQ. CDR3 nucleotide sequence: TGCGCCAGCAGCGGGACAGGCGGCACGAACACTGAAGCTTTCTTT. Amino acid sequence: CASSGTGGTNTEAFF.

The chain links TRBV11-2 to TRBJ2-7; 9 nucleotides line up with TRBD2. With V trimmed by 5 bases and J by 3 bases, 2 bases remained unmatched. The CDR3 covers 13 residues. Germline V gene data show CDR1 as SGHAT and CDR2 as FQNNGV. CDR3 in amino acids: CASSRTSVYEQYF. CDR3 nucleotide sequence: TGTGCCAGCAGCAGGACTAGCGTCTACGAGCAGTACTTC.

This clonotype was found a few times. This chain uses TRBV10-2 with TRBJ2-1, with no clear D. The length of the CDR3 is 12 residues. Trimming stripped 6 bases from V and 8 bases from J, with 11 bases between. Germline CDR1 WSHSY, CDR2 SAAADI. CDR3 coding DNA: TGCGCCAGCAGCGGTCTTGACGATGAGCAGTTCTTC. Translated: CASSGLDDEQFF.

This chain connects TRBV20-1 to TRBJ2-7; D ambiguous. Germline-derived CDR1 and CDR2 are DFQATT and SNEGSKA (reference sequence). The CDR3 loop spans 14 amino acids. V was pared by 6 bases and J by 0 bases, with 15 bases between. CDR3 nucleotides: TGCAGTGCCTTCCCCCAAGGCTACTCCTACGAGCAGTACTTC. This encodes CSAFPQGYSYEQYF.

This clonotype has just a few counts. V and J are TRBV19 and TRBJ2-7; 7 positions match TRBD1. The CDR3 runs to 15 residues. Germline CDR1 is LNHDA and CDR2 is SQIVND (reference sequence). V trimming: 4 bases; J trimming: 0 bases; junction bases outside the gene matches: 6. The CDR3, as DNA: TGTGCCAGTAGTAACGGGGACAGTAACTCCTACGAGCAGTACTTC. Its translation: CASSNGDSNSYEQYF.

The rearrangement uses TRBV7-2 and TRBJ1-6; 7 bases map to TRBD1. The CDR3 consists of 16 residues. The germline V gene encodes CDR1 SGHTA and CDR2 FQGNSA. The trim removed 5 bases at V and 4 bases at J, leaving 8 bases unmatched. Written as DNA, the CDR3 is TGTGCCAGCAGCCAAGAGGGGGACAGATATAATTCACCCCTCCACTTT. It translates to CASSQEGDRYNSPLHF.